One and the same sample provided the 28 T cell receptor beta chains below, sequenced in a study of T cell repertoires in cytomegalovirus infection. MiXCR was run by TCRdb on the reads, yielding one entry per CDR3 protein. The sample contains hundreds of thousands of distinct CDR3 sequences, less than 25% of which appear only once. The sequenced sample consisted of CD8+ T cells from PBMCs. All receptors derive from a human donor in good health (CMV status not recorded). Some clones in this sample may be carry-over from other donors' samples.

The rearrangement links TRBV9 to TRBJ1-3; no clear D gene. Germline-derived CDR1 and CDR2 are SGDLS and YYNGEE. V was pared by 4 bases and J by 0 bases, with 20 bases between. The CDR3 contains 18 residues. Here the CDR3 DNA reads TGTGCCAGCAGCTCCCCTTATGAGGCGTCCTCCTCTGGAAACACCATATATTTT. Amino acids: CASSSPYEASSSGNTIYF.

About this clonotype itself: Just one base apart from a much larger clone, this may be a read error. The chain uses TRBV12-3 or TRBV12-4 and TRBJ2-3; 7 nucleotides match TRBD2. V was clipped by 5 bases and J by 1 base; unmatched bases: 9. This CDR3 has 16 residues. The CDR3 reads CASSPRAGRGTDTQYF. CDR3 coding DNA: TGTGCCAGCAGTCCTAGGGCAGGGAGGGGCACAGATACGCAGTATTTT.

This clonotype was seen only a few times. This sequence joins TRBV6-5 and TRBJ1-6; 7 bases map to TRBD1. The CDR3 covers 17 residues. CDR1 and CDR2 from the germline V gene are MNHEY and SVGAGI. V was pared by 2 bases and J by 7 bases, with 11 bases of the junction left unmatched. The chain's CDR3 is CASSYDSLTGPNSPLHF. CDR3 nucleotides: TGTGCCAGCAGTTACGACTCCCTGACAGGGCCAAATTCACCCCTCCACTTT.

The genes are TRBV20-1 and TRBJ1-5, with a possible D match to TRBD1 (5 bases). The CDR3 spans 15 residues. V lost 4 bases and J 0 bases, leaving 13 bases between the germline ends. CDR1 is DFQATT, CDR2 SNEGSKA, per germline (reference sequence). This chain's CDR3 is CSAIGAGDSNQPQHF. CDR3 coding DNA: TGCAGTGCTATAGGGGCAGGAGATAGCAATCAGCCCCAGCATTTT.

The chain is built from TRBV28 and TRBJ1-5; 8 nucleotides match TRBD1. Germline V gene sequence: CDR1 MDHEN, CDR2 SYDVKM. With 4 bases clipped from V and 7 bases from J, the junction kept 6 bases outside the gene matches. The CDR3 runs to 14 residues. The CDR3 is CASSYRGSDQPQHF. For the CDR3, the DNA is TGTGCCAGCAGTTACAGGGGGTCCGACCAGCCCCAGCATTTT.

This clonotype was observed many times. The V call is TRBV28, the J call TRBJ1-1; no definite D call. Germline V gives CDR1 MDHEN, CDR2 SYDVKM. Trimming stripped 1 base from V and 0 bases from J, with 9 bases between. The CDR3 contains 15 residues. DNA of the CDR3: TGTGCCAGCAGTTTATTCCCGGGGTTGAACACTGAAGCTTTCTTT. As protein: CASSLFPGLNTEAFF.

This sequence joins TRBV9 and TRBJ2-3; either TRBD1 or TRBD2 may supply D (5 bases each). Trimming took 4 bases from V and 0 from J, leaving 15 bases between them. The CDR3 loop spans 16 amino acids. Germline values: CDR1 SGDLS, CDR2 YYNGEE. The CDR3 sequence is CASSPGRITSTDTQYF. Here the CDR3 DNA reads TGTGCCAGCAGCCCGGGACGAATAACTAGCACAGATACGCAGTATTTT.

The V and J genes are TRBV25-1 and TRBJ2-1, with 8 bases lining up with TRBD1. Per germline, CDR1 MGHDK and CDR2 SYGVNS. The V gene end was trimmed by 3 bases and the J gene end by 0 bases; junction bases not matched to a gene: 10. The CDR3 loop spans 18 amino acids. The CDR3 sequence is CASSDPEQGDFSYNEQFF. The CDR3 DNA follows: TGTGCCAGCAGTGACCCCGAACAGGGGGATTTCTCCTACAATGAGCAGTTCTTC.

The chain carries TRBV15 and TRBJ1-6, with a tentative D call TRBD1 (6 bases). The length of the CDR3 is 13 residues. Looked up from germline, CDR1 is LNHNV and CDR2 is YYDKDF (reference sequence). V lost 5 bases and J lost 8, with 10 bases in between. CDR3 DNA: TGTGCCACCAGCGCCGGGGGCCATTCACCCCTCCACTTT. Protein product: CATSAGGHSPLHF. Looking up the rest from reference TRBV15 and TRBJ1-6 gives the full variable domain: DAMVIQNPRYQVTQFGKPVTLSCSQTLNHNVMYWYQQKSSQAPKLLFHYYDKDFNNEADTPDNFQSRRPNTSFCFLDIRSPGLGDTAMYLCATSAGGHSPLHFGNGTRLTVT.

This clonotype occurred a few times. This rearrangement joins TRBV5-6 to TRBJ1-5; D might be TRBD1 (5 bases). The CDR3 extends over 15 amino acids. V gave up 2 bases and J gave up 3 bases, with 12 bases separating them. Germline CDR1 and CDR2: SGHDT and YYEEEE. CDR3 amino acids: CASSLEQEDNQPQHF. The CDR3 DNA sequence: TGTGCCAGCAGCTTAGAACAGGAGGACAATCAGCCCCAGCATTTT.

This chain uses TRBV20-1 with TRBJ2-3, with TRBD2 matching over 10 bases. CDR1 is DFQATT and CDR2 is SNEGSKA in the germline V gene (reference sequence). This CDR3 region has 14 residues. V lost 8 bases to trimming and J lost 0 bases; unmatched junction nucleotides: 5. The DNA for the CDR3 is TGCAGTACCAATAGCGGGGGGAGCACAGATACGCAGTATTTT. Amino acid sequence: CSTNSGGSTDTQYF.

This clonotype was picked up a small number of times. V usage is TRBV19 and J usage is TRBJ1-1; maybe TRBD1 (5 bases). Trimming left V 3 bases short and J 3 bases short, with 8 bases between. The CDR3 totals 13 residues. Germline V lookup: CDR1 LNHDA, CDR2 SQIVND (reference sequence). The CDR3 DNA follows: TGTGCCAGTAGTATCGACAGTTACACTGAAGCTTTCTTT. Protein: CASSIDSYTEAFF.

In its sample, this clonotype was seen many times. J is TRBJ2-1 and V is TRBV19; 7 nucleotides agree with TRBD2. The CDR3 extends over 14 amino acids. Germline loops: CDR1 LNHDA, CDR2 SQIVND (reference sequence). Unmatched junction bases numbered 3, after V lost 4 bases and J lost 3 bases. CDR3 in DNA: TGTGCCAGTAGTAACCTAGCGGTCTACAATGAGCAGTTCTTC. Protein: CASSNLAVYNEQFF.

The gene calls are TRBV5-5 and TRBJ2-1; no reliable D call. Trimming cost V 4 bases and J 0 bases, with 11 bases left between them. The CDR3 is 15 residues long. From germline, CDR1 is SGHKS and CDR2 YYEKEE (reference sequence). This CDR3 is CASSRVLSSYNEQFF. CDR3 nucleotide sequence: TGTGCCAGCAGCAGGGTCCTTAGCTCCTACAATGAGCAGTTCTTC.

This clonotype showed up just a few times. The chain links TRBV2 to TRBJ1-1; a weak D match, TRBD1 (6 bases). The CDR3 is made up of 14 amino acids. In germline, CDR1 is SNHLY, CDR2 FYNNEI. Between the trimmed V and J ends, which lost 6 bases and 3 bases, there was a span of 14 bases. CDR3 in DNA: TGTGCCAGCAGATCACAGGGTTTGGACACTGAAGCTTTCTTT. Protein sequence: CASRSQGLDTEAFF.

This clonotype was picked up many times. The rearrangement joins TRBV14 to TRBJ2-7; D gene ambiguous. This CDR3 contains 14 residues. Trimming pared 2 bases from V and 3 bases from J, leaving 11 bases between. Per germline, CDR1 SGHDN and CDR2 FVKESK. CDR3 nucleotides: TGTGCCAGCAGCCAACAGGACCGTTTCTACGAGCAGTACTTC. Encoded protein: CASSQQDRFYEQYF.

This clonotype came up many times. DNA for the CDR3: TGTGCCAGCAGTTTATCAGGGGAAACTGAAGCTTTCTTT. This encodes CASSLSGETEAFF. The rearrangement uses TRBV28 and TRBJ1-1; possibly TRBD1 for D (6 bases). Germline assignment: CDR1 MDHEN and CDR2 SYDVKM. The V and J ends lost 1 base and 5 bases respectively, with 8 bases between them. This CDR3 region has 13 residues.

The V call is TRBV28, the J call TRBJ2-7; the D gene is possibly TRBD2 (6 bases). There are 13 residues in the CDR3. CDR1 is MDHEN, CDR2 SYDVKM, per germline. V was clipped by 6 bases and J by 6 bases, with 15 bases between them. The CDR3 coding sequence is TGTGCCAGCAGCCTCTCTAGCGACGCCGAGCAGTACGTC. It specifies CASSLSSDAEQYV.

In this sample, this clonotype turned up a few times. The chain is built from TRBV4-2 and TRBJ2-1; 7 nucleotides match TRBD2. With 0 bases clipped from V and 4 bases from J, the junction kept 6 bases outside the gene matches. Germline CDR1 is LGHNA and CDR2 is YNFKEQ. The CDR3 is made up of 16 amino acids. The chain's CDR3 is CASSQDSTSLYNEQFF. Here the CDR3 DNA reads TGTGCCAGCAGCCAAGACTCGACTAGCCTTTACAATGAGCAGTTCTTC.

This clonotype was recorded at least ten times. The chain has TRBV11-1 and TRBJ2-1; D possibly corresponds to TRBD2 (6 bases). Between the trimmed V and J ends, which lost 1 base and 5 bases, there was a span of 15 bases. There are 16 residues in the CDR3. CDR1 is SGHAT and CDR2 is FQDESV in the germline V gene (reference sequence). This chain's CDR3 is CASSLVRDSENNEQFF. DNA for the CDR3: TGTGCCAGCAGCTTAGTCCGGGACTCCGAAAACAATGAGCAGTTCTTC.

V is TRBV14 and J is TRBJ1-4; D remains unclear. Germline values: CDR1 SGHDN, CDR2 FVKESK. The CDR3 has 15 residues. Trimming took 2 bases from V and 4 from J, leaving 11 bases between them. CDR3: CASSQNTAYNEKLFF. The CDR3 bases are TGTGCCAGCAGCCAAAATACGGCCTATAATGAAAAACTGTTTTTT.

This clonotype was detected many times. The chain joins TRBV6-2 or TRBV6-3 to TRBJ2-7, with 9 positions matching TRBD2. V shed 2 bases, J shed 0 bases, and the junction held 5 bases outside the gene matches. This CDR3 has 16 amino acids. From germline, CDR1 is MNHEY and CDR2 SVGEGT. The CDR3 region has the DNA TGTGCCAGCAGTTACGCCATAGCGGGGGCCTCCTACGAGCAGTACGTC. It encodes CASSYAIAGASYEQYV.

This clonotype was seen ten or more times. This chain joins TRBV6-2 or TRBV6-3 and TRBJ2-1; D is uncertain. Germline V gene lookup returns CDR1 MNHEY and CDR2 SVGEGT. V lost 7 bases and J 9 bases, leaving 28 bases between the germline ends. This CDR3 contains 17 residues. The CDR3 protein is CASTPPVSGLPWGEQFF. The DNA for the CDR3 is TGTGCCAGCACCCCACCGGTTTCGGGCCTTCCGTGGGGTGAGCAGTTCTTC.

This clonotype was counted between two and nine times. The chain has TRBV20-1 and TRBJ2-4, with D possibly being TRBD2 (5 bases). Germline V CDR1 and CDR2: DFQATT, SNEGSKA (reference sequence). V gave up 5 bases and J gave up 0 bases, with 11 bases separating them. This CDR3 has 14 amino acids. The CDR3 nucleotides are TGCAGTGCTCCAGGAGGAGTAGCCAAAAACATTCAGTACTTC. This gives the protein CSAPGGVAKNIQYF.

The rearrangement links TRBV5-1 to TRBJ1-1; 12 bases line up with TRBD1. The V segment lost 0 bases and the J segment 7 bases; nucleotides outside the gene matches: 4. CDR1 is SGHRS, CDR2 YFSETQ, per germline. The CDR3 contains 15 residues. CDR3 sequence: CASSLEGQGADEAFF. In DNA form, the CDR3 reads TGCGCCAGCAGCTTGGAGGGACAGGGGGCGGATGAAGCTTTCTTT.

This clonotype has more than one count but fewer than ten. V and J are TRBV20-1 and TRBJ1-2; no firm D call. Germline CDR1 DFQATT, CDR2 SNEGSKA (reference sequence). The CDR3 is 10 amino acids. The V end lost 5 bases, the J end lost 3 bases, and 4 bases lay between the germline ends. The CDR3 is CSAYHYGYTF. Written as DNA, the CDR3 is TGCAGTGCTTACCACTATGGCTACACCTTC.

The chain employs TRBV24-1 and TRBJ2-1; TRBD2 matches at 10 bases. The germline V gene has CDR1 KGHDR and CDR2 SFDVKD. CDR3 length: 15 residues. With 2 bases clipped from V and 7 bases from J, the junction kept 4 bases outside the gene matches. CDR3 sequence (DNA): TGTGCCACCAGTGATTGGCTAGCGGGGGATAATGAGCAGTTCTTC. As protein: CATSDWLAGDNEQFF.

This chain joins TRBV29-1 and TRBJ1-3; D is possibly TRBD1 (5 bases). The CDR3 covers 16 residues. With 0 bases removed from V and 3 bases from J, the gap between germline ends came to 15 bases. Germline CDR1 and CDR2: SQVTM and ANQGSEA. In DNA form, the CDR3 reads TGCAGCGTTGAAGATCAGGCAGGGAGTGGTGGAAACACCATATATTTT. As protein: CSVEDQAGSGGNTIYF.